The clone carrying this T cell receptor (beta chain) was seen ten or more times. The antigen remains undetermined. This record comes from a study of T cells in Graves' hyperthyroidism and ophthalmopathy. Study-level results: Stable hyperthyroidism and ophthalmopathy were separated using 13 V-J signatures.

Trimming pared 0 bases from V and 1 base from J, leaving 9 bases between. Germline CDR1 and CDR2: ENHRY and SYGVKD. The length of the CDR3 is 15 residues. RNA transcripts yielded amplified TCR beta CDR3 regions. RT-PCR in the first round (using the HTBI primer set) targeted the TCR CDR3. A single record per CDR3 protein comes from TCRdb applying MiXCR to the multiplex PCR reads. The table shows about 530,000 distinct CDR3 sequences, with roughly 15% occurring only once. J is TRBJ1-1 and V is TRBV10-3; weak D call: TRBD1 (5 bases). This receptor was obtained from a woman between 18 and 30 years old with Graves' ophthalmopathy. The source material was blood. CDR3 amino acids: CAISESTGGNTEAFF. The CDR3 DNA reads as TGTGCCATCAGTGAGTCGACGGGGGGGAACACTGAAGCTTTCTTT.